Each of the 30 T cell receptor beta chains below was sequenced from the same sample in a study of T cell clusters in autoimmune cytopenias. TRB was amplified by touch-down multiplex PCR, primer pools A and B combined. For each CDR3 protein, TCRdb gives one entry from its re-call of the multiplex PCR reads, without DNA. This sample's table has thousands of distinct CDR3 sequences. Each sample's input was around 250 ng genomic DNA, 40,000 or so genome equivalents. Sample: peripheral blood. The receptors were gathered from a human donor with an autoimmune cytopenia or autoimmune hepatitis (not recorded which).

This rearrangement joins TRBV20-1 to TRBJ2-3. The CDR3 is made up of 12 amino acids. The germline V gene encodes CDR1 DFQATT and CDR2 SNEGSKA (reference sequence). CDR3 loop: CSVEPSTDTQYF.

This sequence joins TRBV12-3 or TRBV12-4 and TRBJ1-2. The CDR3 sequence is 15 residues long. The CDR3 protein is CASSGFEGPFYGYTF.

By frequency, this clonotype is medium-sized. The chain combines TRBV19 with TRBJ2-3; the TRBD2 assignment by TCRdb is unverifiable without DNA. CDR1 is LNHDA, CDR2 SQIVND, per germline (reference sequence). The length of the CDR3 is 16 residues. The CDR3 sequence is CASRAWLAGGTDTQYF.

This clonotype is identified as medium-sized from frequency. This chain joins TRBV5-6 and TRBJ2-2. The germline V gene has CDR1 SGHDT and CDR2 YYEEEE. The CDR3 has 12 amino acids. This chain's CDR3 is CASSLLAGELFF.

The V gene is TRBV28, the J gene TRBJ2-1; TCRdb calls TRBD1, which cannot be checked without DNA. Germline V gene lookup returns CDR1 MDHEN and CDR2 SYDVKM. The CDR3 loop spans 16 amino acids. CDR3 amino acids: CASSSGQGKIYNEQFF.

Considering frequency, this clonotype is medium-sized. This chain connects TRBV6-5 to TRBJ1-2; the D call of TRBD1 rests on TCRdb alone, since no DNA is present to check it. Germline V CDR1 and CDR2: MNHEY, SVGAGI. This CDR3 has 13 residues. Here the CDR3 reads CASSPNRDGGYTF.

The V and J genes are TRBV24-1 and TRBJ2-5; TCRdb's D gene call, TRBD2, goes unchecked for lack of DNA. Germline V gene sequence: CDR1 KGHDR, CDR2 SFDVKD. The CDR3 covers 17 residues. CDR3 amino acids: CATSRTSGRADLETQYF.

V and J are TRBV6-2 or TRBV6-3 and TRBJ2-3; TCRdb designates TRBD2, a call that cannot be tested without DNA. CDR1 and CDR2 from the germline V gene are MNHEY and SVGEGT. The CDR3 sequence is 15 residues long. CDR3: CASSPGTSNTDTQYF.

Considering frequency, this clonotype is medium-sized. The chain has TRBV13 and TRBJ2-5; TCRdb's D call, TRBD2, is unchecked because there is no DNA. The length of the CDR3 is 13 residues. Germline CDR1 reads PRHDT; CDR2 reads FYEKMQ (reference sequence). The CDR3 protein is CASSPGGEETQYF. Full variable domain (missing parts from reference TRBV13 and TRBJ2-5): AAGVIQSPRHLIKEKRETATLKCYPIPRHDTVYWYQQGPGQDPQFLISFYEKMQSDKGSIPDRFSAQQFSDYHSELNMSSLELGDSALYFCASSPGGEETQYFGPGTRLLVL.

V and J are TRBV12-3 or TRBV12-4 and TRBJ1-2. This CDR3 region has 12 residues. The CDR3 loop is CASSEAVHGYTF.

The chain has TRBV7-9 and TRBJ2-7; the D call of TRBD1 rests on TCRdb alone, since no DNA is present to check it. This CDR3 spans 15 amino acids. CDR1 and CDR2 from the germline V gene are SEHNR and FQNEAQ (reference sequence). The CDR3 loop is CASSLPGEGDYEQYF.

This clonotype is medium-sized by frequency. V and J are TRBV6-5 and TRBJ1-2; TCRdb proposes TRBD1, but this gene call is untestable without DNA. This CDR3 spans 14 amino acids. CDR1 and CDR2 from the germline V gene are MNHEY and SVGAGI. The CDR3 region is CASSYLGQGYGYTF.

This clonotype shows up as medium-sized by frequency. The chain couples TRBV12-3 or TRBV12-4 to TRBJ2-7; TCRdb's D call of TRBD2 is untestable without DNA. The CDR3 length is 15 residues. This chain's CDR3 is CASSLVLAGGYEQYF.

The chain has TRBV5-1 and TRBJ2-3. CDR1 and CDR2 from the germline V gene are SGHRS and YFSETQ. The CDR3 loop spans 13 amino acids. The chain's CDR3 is CASSLDLPDTQYF.

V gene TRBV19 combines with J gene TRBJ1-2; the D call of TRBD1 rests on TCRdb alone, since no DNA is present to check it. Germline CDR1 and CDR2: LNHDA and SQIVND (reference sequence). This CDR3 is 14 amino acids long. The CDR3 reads CASSPSDRAYGYTF. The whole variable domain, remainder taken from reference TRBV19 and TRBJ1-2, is DGGITQSPKYLFRKEGQNVTLSCEQNLNHDAMYWYRQDPGQGLRLIYYSQIVNDFQKGDIAEGYSVSREKKESFPLTVTSAQKNPTAFYLCASSPSDRAYGYTFGSGTRLTVV.

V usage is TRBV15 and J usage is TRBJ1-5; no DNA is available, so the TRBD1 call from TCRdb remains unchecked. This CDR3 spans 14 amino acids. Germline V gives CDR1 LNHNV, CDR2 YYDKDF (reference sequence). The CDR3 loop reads CATSRTGGHQPQHF.

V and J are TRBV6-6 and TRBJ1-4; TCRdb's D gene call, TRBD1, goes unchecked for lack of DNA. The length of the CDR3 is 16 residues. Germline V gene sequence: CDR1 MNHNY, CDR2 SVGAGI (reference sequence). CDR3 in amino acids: CASRTTRGGLREKLFF.

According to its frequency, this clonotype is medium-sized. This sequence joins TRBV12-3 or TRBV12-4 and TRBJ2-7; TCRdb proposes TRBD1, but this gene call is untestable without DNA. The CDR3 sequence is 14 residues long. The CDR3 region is CASSDRGGAGEQYF.

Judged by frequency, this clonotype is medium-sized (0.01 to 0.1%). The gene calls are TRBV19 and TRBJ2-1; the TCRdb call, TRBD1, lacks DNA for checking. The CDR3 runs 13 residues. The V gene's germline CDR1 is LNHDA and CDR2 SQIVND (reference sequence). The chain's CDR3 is CASSATTRGEQFF.

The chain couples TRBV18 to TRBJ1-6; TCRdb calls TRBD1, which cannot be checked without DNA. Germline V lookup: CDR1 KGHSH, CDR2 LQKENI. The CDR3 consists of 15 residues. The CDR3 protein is CASSPSGTGDSPLHF.

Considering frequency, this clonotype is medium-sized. CDR3 loop: CASSIGTINEQFF. V is TRBV6-6 and J is TRBJ2-1. Germline assignment: CDR1 MNHNY and CDR2 SVGAGI (reference sequence). The CDR3 contains 13 residues.

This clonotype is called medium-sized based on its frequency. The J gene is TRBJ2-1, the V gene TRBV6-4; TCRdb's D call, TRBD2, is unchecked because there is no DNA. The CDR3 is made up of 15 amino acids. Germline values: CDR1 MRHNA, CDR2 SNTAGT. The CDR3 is CASSDSLAGYNEQFF.

The CDR3 sequence is CASSLIETQYF. The V and J genes are TRBV11-2 and TRBJ2-5. The germline CDR1 and CDR2 sequences are SGHAT and FQNNGV. The CDR3 sequence is 11 residues long.

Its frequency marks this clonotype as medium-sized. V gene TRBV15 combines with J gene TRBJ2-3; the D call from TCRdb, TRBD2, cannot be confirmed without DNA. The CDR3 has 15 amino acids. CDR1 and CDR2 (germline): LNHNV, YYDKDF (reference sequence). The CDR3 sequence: CATSRKGRSTDTQYF.

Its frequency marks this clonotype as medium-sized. CDR3 region: CASRETGSSYNSPLHF. The chain is built from TRBV27 and TRBJ1-6. Germline V CDR1 and CDR2: MNHEY, SMNVEV (reference sequence). CDR3 length: 16 amino acids.

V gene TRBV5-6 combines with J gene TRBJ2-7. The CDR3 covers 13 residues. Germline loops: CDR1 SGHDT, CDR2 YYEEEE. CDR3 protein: CASSQDPMGEQYF.

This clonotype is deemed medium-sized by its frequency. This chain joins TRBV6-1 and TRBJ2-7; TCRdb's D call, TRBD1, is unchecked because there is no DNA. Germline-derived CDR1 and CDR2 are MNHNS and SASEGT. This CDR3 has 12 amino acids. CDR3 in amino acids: CASSGQALEQYF.

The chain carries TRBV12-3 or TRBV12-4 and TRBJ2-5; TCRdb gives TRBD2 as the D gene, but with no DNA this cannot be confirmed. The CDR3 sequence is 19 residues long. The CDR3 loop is CASSSGGPLGAGGPETQYF.

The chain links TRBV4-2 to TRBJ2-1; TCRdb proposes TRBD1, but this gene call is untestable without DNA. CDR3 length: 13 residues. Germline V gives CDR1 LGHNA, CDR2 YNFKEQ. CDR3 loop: CASSQDTLNEQFF.

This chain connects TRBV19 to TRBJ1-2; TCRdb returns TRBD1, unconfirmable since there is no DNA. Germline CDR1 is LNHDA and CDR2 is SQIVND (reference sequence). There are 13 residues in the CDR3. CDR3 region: CASSRDRGYGYTF.